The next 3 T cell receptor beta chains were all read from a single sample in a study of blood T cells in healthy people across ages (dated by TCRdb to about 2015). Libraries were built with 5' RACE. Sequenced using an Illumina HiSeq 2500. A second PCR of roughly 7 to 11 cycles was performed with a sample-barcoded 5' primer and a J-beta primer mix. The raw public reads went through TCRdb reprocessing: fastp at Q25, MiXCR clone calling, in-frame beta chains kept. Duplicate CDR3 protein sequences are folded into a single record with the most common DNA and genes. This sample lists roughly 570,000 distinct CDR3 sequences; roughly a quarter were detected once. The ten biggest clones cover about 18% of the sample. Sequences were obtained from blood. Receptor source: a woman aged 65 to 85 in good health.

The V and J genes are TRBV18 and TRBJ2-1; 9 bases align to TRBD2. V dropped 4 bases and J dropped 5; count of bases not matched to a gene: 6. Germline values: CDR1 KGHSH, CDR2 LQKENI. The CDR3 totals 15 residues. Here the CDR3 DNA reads TGTGCCAGCTCACGAGTTCTAGCGGGGCACAATGAGCAGTTCTTC. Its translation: CASSRVLAGHNEQFF.

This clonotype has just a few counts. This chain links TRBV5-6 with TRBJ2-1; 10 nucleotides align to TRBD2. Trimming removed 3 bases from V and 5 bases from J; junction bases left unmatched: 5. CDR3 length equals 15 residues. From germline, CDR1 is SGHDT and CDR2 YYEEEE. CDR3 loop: CASSSASGGHNEQFF. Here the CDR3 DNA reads TGTGCCAGCAGCTCGGCTAGCGGGGGACACAATGAGCAGTTCTTC.

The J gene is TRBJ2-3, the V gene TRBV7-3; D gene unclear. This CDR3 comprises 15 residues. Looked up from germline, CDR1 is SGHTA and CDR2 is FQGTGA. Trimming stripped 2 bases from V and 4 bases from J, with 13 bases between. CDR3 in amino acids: CASSLGTRMADTQYF. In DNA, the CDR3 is TGTGCCAGCAGCTTAGGCACCCGAATGGCAGATACGCAGTATTTT.